A selection of T cell receptor beta chains follows, all from one sample in a study of blood T cell repertoires in COVID-19. The method was immunoSEQ multiplex PCR; TCRdb's version includes in-frame clones alone and lacks a portion of them. The sample lists 200,000 to 300,000 clones; approximately 84% were seen once. Sequenced sample: peripheral blood. Receptors originate from a man in his fifties or sixties with acute or convalescent COVID-19. The CDR3 runs from the conserved cysteine through the conserved F or W. D genes are given only for firm matches. Not all rows give a size; the values are once, few, many and, for expanded clones, a class.

V gene,D gene,clone size,J gene,CDR3 protein,CDR3 DNA
TRBV4-1,NA,NA,TRBJ1-1,CASSQDRGSEAFF,TGCGCCAGCAGCCAAGACAGGGGTTCCGAAGCTTTCTTT
TRBV14,NA,NA,TRBJ2-1,CASSPLGTGSYNEQFF,TGTGCCAGCAGCCCGCTGGGGACTGGCTCCTACAATGAGCAGTTCTTC
TRBV5-1,NA,few,TRBJ2-5,CASSLGWLRLQETQYF,TGCGCCAGCAGCTTGGGTTGGTTGCGGCTACAAGAGACCCAGTACTTC
TRBV7-9,NA,NA,TRBJ2-1,CASTPRGDYNEQFF,TGTGCCAGCACCCCCCGCGGGGACTACAATGAGCAGTTCTTC
TRBV2,NA,few,TRBJ1-1,CASRPTRNTEAFF,TGTGCCAGCAGACCCACAAGGAACACTGAAGCTTTCTTT
TRBV6-6,NA,NA,TRBJ1-4,CASSPGRSTNEKLFF,TGTGCCAGCAGTCCCGGGAGATCAACTAATGAAAAACTGTTTTTT
TRBV5-6,TRBD1,NA,TRBJ1-4,CASSLVGTGNEKLFF,TGTGCCAGCAGCTTGGTGGGGACAGGGAATGAAAAACTGTTTTTT
TRBV5-1,TRBD1,NA,TRBJ2-3,CASSQWDRITDTQYF,TGCGCCAGCAGCCAATGGGACAGAATCACAGATACGCAGTATTTT
TRBV12-5,NA,once,TRBJ1-5,CASGWEYQPQHF,TGTGCTAGTGGTTGGGAGTATCAGCCCCAGCATTTT
TRBV6-5,TRBD1,NA,TRBJ1-5,CASSTGQGGQPQHF,TGTGCCAGCAGTACCGGACAGGGGGGACAGCCCCAGCATTTT
TRBV3-1/TRBV3-2,TRBD2,NA,TRBJ2-5,CASSQNAGGEETQYF,TGTGCCAGCAGCCAAAATGCGGGGGGGGAAGAGACCCAGTACTTC
TRBV5-6,NA,NA,TRBJ1-1,CASSSPTGLNTEAFF,TGTGCCAGCAGCTCCCCGACAGGCCTGAACACTGAAGCTTTCTTT
TRBV6-5,NA,once,TRBJ2-7,CASSYSRGGYEQYF,TGTGCCAGCAGTTACTCGCGGGGAGGCTACGAGCAGTACTTC
TRBV30,TRBD2,NA,TRBJ2-5,CAWSVALVTSGEETQYF,TGTGCCTGGAGTGTAGCGTTGGTGACTAGCGGAGAAGAGACCCAGTACTTC
TRBV6-1,NA,NA,TRBJ1-5,CASSYGKGDQPQHF,TGTGCCAGCAGTTATGGGAAGGGAGATCAGCCCCAGCATTTT
TRBV10-3,TRBD1,NA,TRBJ1-1,CAISGTGNTEAFF,TGTGCCATCAGTGGGACAGGGAACACTGAAGCTTTCTTT
TRBV9,NA,NA,TRBJ2-7,CASSVGGSGFTYEQYF,TGTGCCAGCAGCGTAGGAGGTAGCGGATTTACCTACGAGCAGTACTTC
TRBV7-9,TRBD1,NA,TRBJ1-6,CASSPGQGHNSPLHF,TGTGCCAGCAGCCCGGGACAGGGACATAATTCACCCCTCCACTTT
TRBV14,TRBD1,NA,TRBJ1-1,CASSSGTASYSTEAFF,TGTGCCAGCAGCTCCGGGACAGCGAGTTATAGCACTGAAGCTTTCTTT
TRBV11-1,NA,NA,TRBJ2-7,CASSSLGGAKPYEQYF,TGTGCCAGCAGCTCGCTTGGGGGGGCGAAACCCTACGAGCAGTACTTC
TRBV29-1,TRBD2,NA,TRBJ2-7,CSAGGGLFEQYF,TGCAGCGCCGGGGGGGGACTCTTCGAGCAGTACTTC
TRBV7-9,TRBD2,NA,TRBJ2-7,CASSSSGTSGKYEQYF,TGTGCCAGCAGCTCCAGCGGGACTAGCGGGAAATACGAGCAGTACTTC
TRBV2,TRBD1,once,TRBJ2-7,CASSETGDEQYF,TGTGCCAGCAGTGAAACAGGGGACGAGCAGTACTTC
TRBV6-6,NA,few,TRBJ1-1,CASSYGDMNTEAFF,TGTGCCAGCAGTTACGGGGACATGAACACTGAAGCTTTCTTT
TRBV28,NA,NA,TRBJ2-2,CASSSAQGYTGELFF,TGTGCCAGCTCTTCAGCCCAGGGGTACACCGGGGAGCTGTTTTTT